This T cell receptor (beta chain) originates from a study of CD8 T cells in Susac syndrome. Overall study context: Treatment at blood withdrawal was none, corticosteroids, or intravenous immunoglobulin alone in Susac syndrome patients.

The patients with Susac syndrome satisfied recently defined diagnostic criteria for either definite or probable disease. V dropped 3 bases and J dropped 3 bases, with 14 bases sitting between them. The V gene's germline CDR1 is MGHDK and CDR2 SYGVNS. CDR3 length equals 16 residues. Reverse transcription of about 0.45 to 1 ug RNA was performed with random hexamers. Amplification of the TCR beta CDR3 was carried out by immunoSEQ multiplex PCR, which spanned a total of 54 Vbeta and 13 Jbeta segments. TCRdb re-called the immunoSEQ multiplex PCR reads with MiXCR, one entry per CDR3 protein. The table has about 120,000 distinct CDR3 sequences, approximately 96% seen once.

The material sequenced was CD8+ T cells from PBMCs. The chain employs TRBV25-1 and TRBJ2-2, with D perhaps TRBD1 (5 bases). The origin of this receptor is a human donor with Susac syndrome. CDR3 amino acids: CASSEQAGLYTGELFF. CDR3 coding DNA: TGTGCCAGCAGTGAGCAGGCAGGGCTGTACACCGGGGAGCTGTTTTTT. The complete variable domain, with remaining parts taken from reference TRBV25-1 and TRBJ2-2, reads EADIYQTPRYLVIGTGKKITLECSQTMGHDKMYWYQQDPGMELHLIHYSYGVNSTEKGDLSSESTVSRIRTEHFPLTLESARPSHTSQYLCASSEQAGLYTGELFFGEGSRLTVL.